One sample yielded the 18 T cell receptor beta chains listed below, sequenced in a study of blood T cells in healthy people across ages. A second PCR, run for about 6 to 11 cycles, used a sample-barcoded 5' primer plus a J-beta primer mix. TCRdb fed the 5' RACE reads into MiXCR, producing one record per CDR3 protein. Of 650,000 or so distinct CDR3 sequences listed, approximately 52% are singletons. Sequencing input: blood. The receptors were sampled from a woman of 80 years or more in good health.

This clonotype was picked up many times. This chain connects TRBV20-1 to TRBJ2-1; perhaps TRBD2 as D (6 bases). CDR3 length: 17 residues. Germline values: CDR1 DFQATT, CDR2 SNEGSKA (reference sequence). V lost 0 bases and J 6 bases, leaving 21 bases between the germline ends. Here the CDR3 DNA reads TGCAGTGCTAGAGAGTTGGGAGCGGGCCCCCCGACCAATGAGCAGTTCTTC. Residues: CSARELGAGPPTNEQFF.

As regards this clonotype: One base away lies a much larger clone, so this may be a sequencing read error. The chain has TRBV7-9 and TRBJ2-3; D unresolved. Germline V gene sequence: CDR1 SEHNR, CDR2 FQNEAQ (reference sequence). There are 13 residues in the CDR3. The CDR3 reads CASSVAKTDTQYF. CDR3 DNA: TGTGCCAGCAGCGTAGCAAAGACAGATACGCAGTATTTT.

This clonotype was picked up a small number of times. The chain couples TRBV2 to TRBJ2-7, with no clear D. CDR1 is SNHLY, CDR2 FYNNEI, per germline. The CDR3 is made up of 13 amino acids. Trimming removed 2 bases at V and 5 bases at J, with 10 bases between. CDR3 DNA sequence: TGTGCCAGCAGTGAAACAACACAGCACGAGCAGTACTTC. As protein: CASSETTQHEQYF.

This clonotype was seen at least ten times. The chain combines TRBV27 with TRBJ1-1; no clear D. Germline loops: CDR1 MNHEY, CDR2 SMNVEV (reference sequence). The CDR3 loop spans 14 amino acids. V was pared by 5 bases and J by 3 bases, with 13 bases between. CDR3 region: CASSQYTKDTEAFF. For the CDR3, the DNA is TGTGCCAGCAGTCAATACACGAAGGACACTGAAGCTTTCTTT.

This clonotype has ten or more counts. This sequence joins TRBV5-1 and TRBJ1-6; maybe TRBD1 (6 bases). CDR1 and CDR2 (germline): SGHRS, YFSETQ. The CDR3 totals 16 residues. The germline V and J ends were trimmed by 4 bases and 2 bases, with 13 bases remaining between them. CDR3 in DNA: TGCGCCAGCAGCCAACAGGGAAGCGCCTATAATTCACCCCTCCACTTT. Translation: CASSQQGSAYNSPLHF.

V usage is TRBV25-1 and J usage is TRBJ1-1; 11 bases agree with TRBD1. Germline V CDR1 and CDR2: MGHDK, SYGVNS. The CDR3 totals 17 residues. V was pared by 6 bases and J by 7 bases, with 16 bases of the junction left unmatched. The CDR3 reads CASSRISIRDRGGEAFF. The CDR3 bases are TGTGCCAGCAGCCGAATATCAATAAGGGACAGGGGGGGTGAAGCTTTCTTT.

This clonotype was counted once. V usage is TRBV12-3 or TRBV12-4 and J usage is TRBJ2-1; 12 nucleotides match TRBD2. With 5 bases clipped from V and 6 bases from J, the junction kept 5 bases outside the gene matches. This CDR3 is 15 amino acids long. CDR3 residues: CASSTRTSGVNEQFF. The CDR3 DNA sequence: TGTGCCAGCAGTACCAGGACTAGCGGGGTCAATGAGCAGTTCTTC.

Concerning this clonotype itself: Being one base from a much bigger clone, this may be a read error. The rearrangement uses TRBV12-3 or TRBV12-4 and TRBJ2-1, with D perhaps matching TRBD2 (5 bases). This CDR3 is 14 amino acids long. The V end was cut by 7 bases, the J end by 12 bases, with 22 bases between. The CDR3 region is CASTVPSIAGGQFF. For the CDR3, the DNA is TGTGCCAGCACAGTACCTTCCATTGCGGGCGGGCAGTTCTTC.

This clonotype was seen ten or more times. The chain links TRBV20-1 to TRBJ2-5; 8 bases line up with TRBD1. The germline V gene has CDR1 DFQATT and CDR2 SNEGSKA (reference sequence). This CDR3 is 13 amino acids long. V shed 6 bases, J shed 3 bases, and the junction held 6 bases outside the gene matches. DNA of the CDR3: TGCAGTGCCTCCCCAGGGGGCGAAGAGACCCAGTACTTC. Amino acids: CSASPGGEETQYF.

This clonotype was counted at least ten times. The chain joins TRBV6-2 or TRBV6-3 to TRBJ2-7, with TRBD2 matching 12 bases. Germline V gene sequence: CDR1 MNHEY, CDR2 SVGEGT. The J segment lost 6 bases and the V segment lost 5 bases, leaving 8 bases of the junction unmatched. This CDR3 is built from 15 residues. The DNA of the CDR3 is TGTGCCAGCAGTACCGCGACTAGCGGGAGTGTCGAGCAGTACTTC. It is translated as CASSTATSGSVEQYF.

This clonotype has only a few counts. This chain joins TRBV20-1 and TRBJ2-3, with 10 bases aligning to TRBD1. The trim removed 6 bases at V and 6 bases at J, leaving 6 bases unmatched. The CDR3 is 13 residues long. Looked up from germline, CDR1 is DFQATT and CDR2 is SNEGSKA (reference sequence). The CDR3 region has the DNA TGCAGTGCGTTACGACAGGGGGCGGATACGCAGTATTTT. Amino acids: CSALRQGADTQYF.

This chain connects TRBV18 to TRBJ1-2; D may be TRBD1 (6 bases). Trimming took 6 bases from V and 4 from J, leaving 12 bases between them. This CDR3 contains 13 residues. From germline, CDR1 is KGHSH and CDR2 LQKENI. The CDR3 loop is CASSAPRGYGYTF. Written as DNA, the CDR3 is TGTGCCAGCTCCGCGCCCAGGGGCTATGGCTACACCTTC.

Notes on this clonotype: This clone may be a read error of a much larger clone one base away. This chain joins TRBV10-3 and TRBJ2-3; 10 bases match TRBD2. This CDR3 is 17 amino acids long. The J segment lost 8 bases and the V segment lost 4 bases, leaving 15 bases of the junction unmatched. The germline gives CDR1 ENHRY, CDR2 SYGVKD. The CDR3 DNA is TGTGCCATCAGTGCTACTCAAACTAGCGGGGTTGCAGCTACGCAGTATTTT. Protein product: CAISATQTSGVAATQYF.

Details on this clonotype: At one end, the junction sequence differs from germline, possibly due to a read error. The V gene is TRBV7-2, the J gene TRBJ2-7; D gene ambiguous. CDR3 length: 14 amino acids. Germline V gene lookup returns CDR1 SGHTA and CDR2 FQGNSA. CDR3 loop: CANSVYVSSYEQYF. The CDR3, as DNA: TGTGCCAACAGCGTTTACGTGAGCTCCTACGAGCAGTACTTC.

This chain connects TRBV27 to TRBJ1-2; D is perhaps TRBD1 (5 bases). CDR1 and CDR2 (germline): MNHEY, SMNVEV (reference sequence). V lost 4 bases and J 5 bases, leaving 14 bases between the germline ends. The CDR3 consists of 14 residues. CDR3 sequence (DNA): TGTGCCAGCAGTTGGCGCGGGGGAGATTATGGCTACACCTTC. It codes for CASSWRGGDYGYTF.

V and J are TRBV3-1 and TRBJ2-3; D is ambiguous. The V gene's germline CDR1 is LGHDT and CDR2 YNNKEL (reference sequence). V shed 2 bases and J shed 2 bases, with 5 bases lying between them. CDR3 length: 13 residues. CDR3 region: CASSQSYTDTQYF. CDR3 bases: TGTGCCAGCAGCCAATCCTACACAGATACGCAGTATTTT.

The chain uses TRBV12-3 or TRBV12-4 and TRBJ1-5; 9 bases map to TRBD1. The CDR3 runs to 14 residues. Trimming removed 6 bases from V and 8 bases from J; junction bases left unmatched: 8. The CDR3 loop is CASSSSGTGKPQHF. Written as DNA, the CDR3 is TGTGCCAGCAGCTCTAGCGGGACAGGGAAGCCCCAGCATTTT.

This clonotype was seen a few times. V usage is TRBV25-1 and J usage is TRBJ2-7, with 9 bases that match TRBD1. The CDR3 extends over 18 amino acids. Trimming removed 6 bases from V and 3 bases from J; junction bases left unmatched: 18. Germline V CDR1 and CDR2: MGHDK, SYGVNS. CDR3 amino acids: CASSRRGTGKFRFYEQYF. For the CDR3, the DNA is TGTGCCAGCAGCCGGCGAGGGACAGGGAAGTTTAGGTTCTACGAGCAGTACTTC.